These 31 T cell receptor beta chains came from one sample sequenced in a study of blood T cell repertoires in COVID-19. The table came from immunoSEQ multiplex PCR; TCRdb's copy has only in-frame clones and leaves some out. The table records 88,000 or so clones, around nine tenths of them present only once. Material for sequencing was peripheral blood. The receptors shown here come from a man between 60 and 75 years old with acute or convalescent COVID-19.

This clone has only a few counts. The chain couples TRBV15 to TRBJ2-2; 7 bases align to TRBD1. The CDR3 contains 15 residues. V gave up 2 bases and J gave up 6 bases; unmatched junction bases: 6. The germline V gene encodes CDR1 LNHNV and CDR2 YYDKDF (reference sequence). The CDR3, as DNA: TGTGCCACCAGCAGACACGACAGGGACGCCGGGGAGCTGTTTTTT. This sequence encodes CATSRHDRDAGELFF.

The CDR3 coding sequence is TGTGCCAGCAGTGACTCGGGCAGGGAAGGGATCGGCTACACCTTC. Protein sequence: CASSDSGREGIGYTF. This chain connects TRBV6-4 to TRBJ1-2; TRBD1 is a possible D gene (5 bases). V was trimmed by 0 bases and J by 8 bases, leaving 16 bases between them. Germline V gene data show CDR1 as MRHNA and CDR2 as SNTAGT. CDR3 size: 15 residues.

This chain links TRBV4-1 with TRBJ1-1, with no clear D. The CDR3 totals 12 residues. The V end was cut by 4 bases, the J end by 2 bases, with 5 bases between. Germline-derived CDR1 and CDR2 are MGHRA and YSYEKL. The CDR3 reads CASSPHNTEAFF. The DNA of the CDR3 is TGCGCCAGCAGCCCCCATAACACTGAAGCTTTCTTT.

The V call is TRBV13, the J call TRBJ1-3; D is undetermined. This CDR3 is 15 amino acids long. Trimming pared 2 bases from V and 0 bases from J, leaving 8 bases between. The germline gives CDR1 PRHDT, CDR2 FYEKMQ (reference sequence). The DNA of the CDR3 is TGTGCCAGCAGCTTATCAGGCCCCTCTGGAAACACCATATATTTT. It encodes CASSLSGPSGNTIYF.

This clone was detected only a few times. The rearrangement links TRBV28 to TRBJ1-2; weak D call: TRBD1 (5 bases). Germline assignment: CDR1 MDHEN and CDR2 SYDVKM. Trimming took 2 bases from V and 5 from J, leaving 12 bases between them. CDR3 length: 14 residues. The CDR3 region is CASSLVGRSYGYTF. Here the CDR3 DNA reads TGTGCCAGCAGTTTAGTGGGGCGGAGTTATGGCTACACCTTC.

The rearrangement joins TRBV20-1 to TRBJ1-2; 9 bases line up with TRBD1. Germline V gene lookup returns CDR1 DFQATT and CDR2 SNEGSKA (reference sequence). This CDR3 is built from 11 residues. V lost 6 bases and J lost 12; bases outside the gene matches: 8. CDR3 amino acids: CSAERQGDNTF. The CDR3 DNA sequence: TGCAGTGCGGAAAGACAGGGGGATAACACCTTC.

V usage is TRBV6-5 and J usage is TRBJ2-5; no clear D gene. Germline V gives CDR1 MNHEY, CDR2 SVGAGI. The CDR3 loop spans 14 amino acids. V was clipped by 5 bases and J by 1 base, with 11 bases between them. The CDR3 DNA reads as TGTGCCAGCAGTCTCTACCACCCCCAAGAGACCCAGTACTTC. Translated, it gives CASSLYHPQETQYF.

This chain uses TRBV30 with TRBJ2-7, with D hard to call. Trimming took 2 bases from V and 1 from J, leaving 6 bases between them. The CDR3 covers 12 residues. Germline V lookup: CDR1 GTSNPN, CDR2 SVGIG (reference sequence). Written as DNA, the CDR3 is TGTGCCTGGAGTACTGATTCCTACGAGCAGTACTTC. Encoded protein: CAWSTDSYEQYF.

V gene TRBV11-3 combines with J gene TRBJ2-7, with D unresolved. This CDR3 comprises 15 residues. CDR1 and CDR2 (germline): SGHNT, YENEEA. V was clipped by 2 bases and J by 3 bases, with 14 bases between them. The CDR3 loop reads CASSLLPSPGYEQYF. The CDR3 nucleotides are TGTGCCAGCAGCTTACTGCCTTCCCCAGGCTACGAGCAGTACTTC.

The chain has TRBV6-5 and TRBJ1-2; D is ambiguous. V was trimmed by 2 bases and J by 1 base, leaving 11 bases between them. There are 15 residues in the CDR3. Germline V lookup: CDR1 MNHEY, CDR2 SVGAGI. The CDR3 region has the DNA TGTGCCAGCAGTTACGGTGAGGGATATAACTATGGCTACACCTTC. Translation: CASSYGEGYNYGYTF.

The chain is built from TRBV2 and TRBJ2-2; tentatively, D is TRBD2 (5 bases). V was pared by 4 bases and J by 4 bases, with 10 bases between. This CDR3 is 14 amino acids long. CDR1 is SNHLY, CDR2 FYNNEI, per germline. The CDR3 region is CASSVLGSTGELFF. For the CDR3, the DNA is TGTGCCAGCAGTGTATTAGGGAGCACCGGGGAGCTGTTTTTT. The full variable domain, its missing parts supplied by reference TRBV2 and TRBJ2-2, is EPEVTQTPSHQVTQMGQEVILRCVPISNHLYFYWYRQILGQKVEFLVSFYNNEISEKSEIFDDQFSVERPDGSNFTLKIRSTKLEDSAMYFCASSVLGSTGELFFGEGSRLTVL.

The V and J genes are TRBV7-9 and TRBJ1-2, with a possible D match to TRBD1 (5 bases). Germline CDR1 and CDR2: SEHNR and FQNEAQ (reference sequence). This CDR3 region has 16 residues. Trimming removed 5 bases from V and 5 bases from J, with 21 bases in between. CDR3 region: CASSPILGGTSYGYTF. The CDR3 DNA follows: TGTGCCAGCAGCCCGATACTGGGCGGGACCTCGTATGGCTACACCTTC.

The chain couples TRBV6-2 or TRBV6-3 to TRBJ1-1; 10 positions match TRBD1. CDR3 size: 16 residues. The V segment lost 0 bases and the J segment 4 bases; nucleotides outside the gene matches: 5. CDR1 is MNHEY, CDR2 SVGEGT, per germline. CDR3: CASSYSWGQGSTEAFF. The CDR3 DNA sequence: TGTGCCAGCAGTTACTCTTGGGGACAGGGGAGCACTGAAGCTTTCTTT.

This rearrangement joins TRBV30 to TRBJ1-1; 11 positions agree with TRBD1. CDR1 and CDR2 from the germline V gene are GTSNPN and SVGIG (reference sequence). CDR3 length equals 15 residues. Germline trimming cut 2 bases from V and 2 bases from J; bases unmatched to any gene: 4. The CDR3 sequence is CAWSRDRGFNTEAFF. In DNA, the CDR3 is TGTGCCTGGAGTAGGGACAGGGGGTTTAACACTGAAGCTTTCTTT.

DNA of the CDR3: TGTGCCAGTACTAGTCGAGCTCAAGAGACCCAGTACTTC. Translated: CASTSRAQETQYF. V and J are TRBV19 and TRBJ2-5, with D unclear. The CDR3 runs 13 residues. The V end lost 7 bases, the J end lost 2 bases, and 11 bases lay between the germline ends. The V gene's germline CDR1 is LNHDA and CDR2 SQIVND (reference sequence). Combining the CDR3 with reference TRBV19 and TRBJ2-5 gives the whole variable domain DGGITQSPKYLFRKEGQNVTLSCEQNLNHDAMYWYRQDPGQGLRLIYYSQIVNDFQKGDIAEGYSVSREKKESFPLTVTSAQKNPTAFYLCASTSRAQETQYFGPGTRLLVL.

CDR3 protein: CASSLAGVGTEAFF. The CDR3 DNA reads as TGTGCCAGCAGCTTGGCCGGGGTTGGGACTGAAGCTTTCTTT. The V call is TRBV5-6, the J call TRBJ1-1, with D unresolved. V lost 0 bases and J lost 5, with 11 bases in between. Germline CDR1 reads SGHDT; CDR2 reads YYEEEE. The CDR3 is 14 residues long.

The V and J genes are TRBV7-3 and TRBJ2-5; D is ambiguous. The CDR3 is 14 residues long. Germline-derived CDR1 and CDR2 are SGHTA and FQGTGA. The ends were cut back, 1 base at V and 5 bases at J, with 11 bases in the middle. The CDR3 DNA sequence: TGTGCCAGCAGCTTAAACAGCATTATGGAGACCCAGTACTTC. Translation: CASSLNSIMETQYF. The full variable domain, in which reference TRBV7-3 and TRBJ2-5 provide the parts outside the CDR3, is GAGVSQTPSNKVTEKGKYVELRCDPISGHTALYWYRQSLGQGPEFLIYFQGTGAADDSGLPNDRFFAVRPEGSVSTLKIQRTERGDSAVYLCASSLNSIMETQYFGPGTRLLVL.

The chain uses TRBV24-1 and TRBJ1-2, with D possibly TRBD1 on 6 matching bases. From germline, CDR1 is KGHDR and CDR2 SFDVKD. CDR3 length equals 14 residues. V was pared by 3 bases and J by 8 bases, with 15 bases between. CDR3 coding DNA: TGTGCCACCAGTGATGCCCAACAGGGAGAAGGCTACACCTTC. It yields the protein CATSDAQQGEGYTF.

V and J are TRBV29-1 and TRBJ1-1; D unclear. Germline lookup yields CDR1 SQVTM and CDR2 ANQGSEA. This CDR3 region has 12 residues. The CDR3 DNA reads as TGCACCGCGGCCCGGGGTAGCACTGAAGCTTTCTTT. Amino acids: CTAARGSTEAFF.

The CDR3 here is CASSIPPNEQYF. The CDR3, as DNA: TGTGCCAGCAGTATTCCCCCTAACGAGCAGTACTTC. J is TRBJ2-7 and V is TRBV27; D is ambiguous. The CDR3 runs to 12 residues. CDR1 and CDR2 (germline): MNHEY, SMNVEV (reference sequence). V dropped 5 bases and J dropped 5 bases, with 10 bases sitting between them.

This CDR3 is CASSPAGQGARGYTF. The CDR3 DNA reads TGTGCCAGCAGTCCCGCGGGACAGGGGGCTAGAGGCTACACCTTC. The rearrangement links TRBV28 to TRBJ1-2; TRBD1 aligns across 12 bases. The V and J ends lost 5 bases and 8 bases, in that order; junction bases with no gene match: 9. Germline V CDR1 and CDR2: MDHEN, SYDVKM. The CDR3 covers 15 residues.

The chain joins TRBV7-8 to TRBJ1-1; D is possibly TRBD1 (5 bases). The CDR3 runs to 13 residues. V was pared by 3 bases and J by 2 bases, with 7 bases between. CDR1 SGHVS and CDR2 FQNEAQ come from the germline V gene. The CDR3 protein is CASSFGGNTEAFF. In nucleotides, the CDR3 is TGTGCCAGCAGCTTCGGGGGTAACACTGAAGCTTTCTTT.

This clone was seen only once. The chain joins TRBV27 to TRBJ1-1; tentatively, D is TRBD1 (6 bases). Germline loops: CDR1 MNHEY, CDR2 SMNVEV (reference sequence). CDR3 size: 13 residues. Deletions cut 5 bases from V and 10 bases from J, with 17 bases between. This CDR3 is CASSALGQRAAFF. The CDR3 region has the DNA TGTGCCAGCAGTGCCTTAGGACAGAGAGCAGCTTTCTTT.

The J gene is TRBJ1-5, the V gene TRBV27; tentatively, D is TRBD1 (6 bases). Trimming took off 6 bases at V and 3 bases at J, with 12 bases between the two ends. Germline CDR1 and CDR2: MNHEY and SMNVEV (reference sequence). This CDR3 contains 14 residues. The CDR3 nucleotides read TGTGCCAGCAGCCCCGGACAGTACAATCAGCCCCAGCATTTT. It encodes CASSPGQYNQPQHF.

CDR3 residues: CASSPPGRGQETQYF. For the CDR3, the DNA is TGTGCCAGCAGCCCCCCGGGGCGGGGACAAGAGACCCAGTACTTC. The V gene is TRBV11-2, the J gene TRBJ2-5; weak D call: TRBD2 (6 bases). Per the germline V gene, CDR1 is SGHAT and CDR2 is FQNNGV. The CDR3 totals 15 residues. V was pared by 5 bases and J by 2 bases, with 15 bases between.

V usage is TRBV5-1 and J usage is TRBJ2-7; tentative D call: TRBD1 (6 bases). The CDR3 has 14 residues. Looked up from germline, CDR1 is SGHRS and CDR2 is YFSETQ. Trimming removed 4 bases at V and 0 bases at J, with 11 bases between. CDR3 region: CASSPVTGSYEQYF. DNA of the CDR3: TGCGCCAGCAGCCCGGTGACAGGCTCCTACGAGCAGTACTTC.

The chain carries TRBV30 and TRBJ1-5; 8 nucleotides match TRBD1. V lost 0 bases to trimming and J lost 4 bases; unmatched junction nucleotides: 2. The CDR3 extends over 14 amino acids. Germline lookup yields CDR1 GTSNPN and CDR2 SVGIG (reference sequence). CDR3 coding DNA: TGTGCCTGGAGTGTTGGACAGGGAAATCAGCCCCAGCATTTT. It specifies CAWSVGQGNQPQHF.

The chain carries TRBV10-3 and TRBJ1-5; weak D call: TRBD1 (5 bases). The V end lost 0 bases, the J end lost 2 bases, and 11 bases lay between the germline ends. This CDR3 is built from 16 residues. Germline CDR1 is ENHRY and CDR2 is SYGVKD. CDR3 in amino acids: CAISESTRGRNQPQHF. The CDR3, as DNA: TGTGCCATCAGTGAGTCGACTAGGGGACGCAATCAGCCCCAGCATTTT.

The CDR3 spells CASSRPGQGNTEAFF. The CDR3, as DNA: TGTGCCAGCAGCAGGCCGGGACAGGGGAACACTGAAGCTTTCTTT. The J gene is TRBJ1-1, the V gene TRBV21-1; whether TRBD1, the table's D call, matches the DNA was not checked. TRBV21-1 is a known pseudogene. The CDR3 consists of 15 residues.

CDR3 protein: CASSRRETRYTEAFF. The CDR3 DNA follows: TGTGCCAGCAGCCGAAGAGAAACCCGTTACACTGAAGCTTTCTTT. The chain has TRBV13 and TRBJ1-1; D unresolved. The ends were cut back, 5 bases at V and 3 bases at J, with 16 bases in the middle. The CDR3 totals 15 residues. CDR1 is PRHDT and CDR2 is FYEKMQ in the germline V gene (reference sequence).

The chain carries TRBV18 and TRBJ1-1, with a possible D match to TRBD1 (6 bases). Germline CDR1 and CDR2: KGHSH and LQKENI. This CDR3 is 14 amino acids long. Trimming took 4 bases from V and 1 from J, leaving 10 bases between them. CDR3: CASSREQGNTEAFF. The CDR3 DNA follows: TGTGCCAGCTCACGCGAACAGGGGAACACTGAAGCTTTCTTT.